The T cell receptor (beta chain) described here comes from a study of CD4 T cells in relation to SARS-CoV-2 and coronaviruses. For this clone: The antigen is undetermined.

Study outcomes and limitations: Each donor contributed either pre-pandemic or post-infection samples, not both. This crossreactivity analysis covered spike protein alone, no other viral proteins.

Per germline, CDR1 SEHNR and CDR2 FQNEAQ (reference sequence). The V and J ends lost 4 bases and 5 bases, in that order; junction bases with no gene match: 8. The CDR3 length is 16 residues. CD4+ T cells from unexposed donors were obtained before the COVID-19 pandemic (2011-2018). Uncultured naive and memory CD4+ T cells supplied DNA for deep TCR-beta sequencing. TCRdb's table, derived via immunoSEQ multiplex PCR, lists solely in-frame clones and lacks some. Of roughly 71,000 clones listed, more than 75% were seen once; the top ten hold 1.6%. The V gene is TRBV7-9, the J gene TRBJ1-3, with 10 bases matching TRBD1. The sequence was collected from a human donor in good health. Sequenced: memory CD4+ T cells from PBMCs. CDR3 nucleotide sequence: TGTGCCAGCAGCTATTACGGGGGACAGGGGAGAAACACCATATATTTT. Encoded protein: CASSYYGGQGRNTIYF.